This T cell receptor (beta chain) was captured in a study of memory CD4+ T cells and cytomegalovirus serostatus. CDR3 length equals 17 residues. CDR1 MNHEY and CDR2 SMNVEV come from the germline V gene (reference sequence). V dropped 2 bases and J dropped 0 bases, with 13 bases sitting between them. Single viable CD3+CD4+CD8-CD45RO+ cells were sorted as the memory CD4+ T cells. Assay used: immunoSEQ multiplex PCR; TCRdb lists only in-frame clones, some missing. The sample records some 50,000 clones, around 81% being singletons. The sequenced sample was memory CD4+ T cells from blood. This receptor was identified in an adult in good health and CMV-seronegative. V usage is TRBV27 and J usage is TRBJ2-2; D is undetermined. DNA of the CDR3: TGTGCCAGCAGTTTAGGTAGTTTCCTCGCGAACACCGGGGAGCTGTTTTTT. It encodes CASSLGSFLANTGELFF.